The clone carrying this T cell receptor (beta chain) was seen more than once but under ten times. This table comes from immunoSEQ multiplex PCR, and its TCRdb copy is limited to in-frame clones, with some not included. The sample has under 150,000 clones; approximately 90% are singletons. The sample originates from a study of OX40 agonist ivuxolimab in advanced cancers. This receptor was taken from an adult with an advanced solid tumor such as melanoma, head and neck, liver or kidney cancer. Sequences were derived from CD4+ or CD8+ T cells sorted from blood, sampled in a trial of the OX40 agonist ivuxolimab.

This CDR3 reads CASSSNVLEAFF. In DNA form, the CDR3 reads TGTGCCAGCTCCTCGAATGTACTTGAAGCTTTCTTT. J is TRBJ1-1 and V is TRBV18; D remains ambiguous. The CDR3 totals 12 residues. Trimming cost V 6 bases and J 7 bases, with 12 bases left between them. Germline V CDR1 and CDR2: KGHSH, LQKENI.